The rows below give T cell receptor beta chains drawn from one sample of a study of blood T cells in healthy people across ages. TCRdb analysed the 5' RACE reads with MiXCR anew, one entry per CDR3 protein. Of 890,000 or so distinct CDR3 sequences in the sample, approximately 59% were seen once. The sequenced sample was blood. The receptors originated from a man aged 25 to 40 in good health. Both conserved end residues are part of each CDR3. D genes are given only for firm matches. Size values are once, few and many counts, or a class for expanded clones, and some rows have none.

D	V	J	size	CDR3	DNA
TRBD2	TRBV12-3/TRBV12-4	TRBJ2-1	few	CASSFGGGGYNEQFF	TGTGCCAGCAGTTTTGGCGGGGGGGGATACAATGAGCAGTTCTTC
TRBD1	TRBV5-1	TRBJ2-3	many	CASSQGTGRRDTQYF	TGCGCCAGCAGCCAGGGGACAGGGAGGAGAGATACGCAGTATTTT
NA	TRBV11-2	TRBJ2-7	NA	CASSLVSGRTYEQYF	TGTGCCAGCAGCTTAGTGTCCGGGCGTACCTACGAGCAGTACTTC
NA	TRBV30	TRBJ2-7	once	CAWRDYEQYF	TGTGCCTGGAGGGACTACGAGCAGTACTTC
TRBD1	TRBV13	TRBJ2-3	NA	CASSRTNRGLDTQYF	TGTGCCAGCAGTCGGACAAACAGGGGCTTGGATACGCAGTATTTT
NA	TRBV6-6	TRBJ2-3	NA	CASSYDTQYF	TGTGCCAGCAGTTATGATACGCAGTATTTT
NA	TRBV7-9	TRBJ1-2	NA	CASSLGARGNGYTF	TGTGCCAGCAGCTTGGGGGCCAGAGGGAATGGCTACACCTTC
NA	TRBV10-3	TRBJ2-5	few	CAISGGGRNVETQYF	TGTGCCATCAGTGGCGGGGGCCGGAATGTGGAGACCCAGTACTTC
NA	TRBV7-8	TRBJ2-1	NA	CASSLRAHNGQFF	TGTGCCAGCAGCCTAAGGGCCCACAATGGGCAGTTCTTC
TRBD2	TRBV29-1	TRBJ2-1	NA	CSVVNPGTSGGAVYNEQFF	TGCAGCGTTGTGAATCCCGGGACTAGCGGGGGGGCCGTCTACAATGAGCAGTTCTTC
TRBD1	TRBV7-2	TRBJ2-5	NA	CASRKDRLLGTQYF	TGTGCCAGCAGAAAGGACAGGCTATTGGGGACCCAGTACTTC
NA	TRBV9	TRBJ2-7	NA	CASSVSTGAFVYEQYF	TGTGCCAGCAGCGTATCTACGGGAGCCTTCGTCTACGAGCAGTACTTC
NA	TRBV6-2/TRBV6-3	TRBJ2-5	NA	CASSLDHPTETQYF	TGTGCCAGCAGTCTAGACCACCCAACGGAGACCCAGTACTTC
NA	TRBV7-9	TRBJ2-1	NA	CASSLGWTYNEQFF	TGTGCCAGCAGCTTAGGTTGGACGTACAATGAGCAGTTCTTC
TRBD1	TRBV5-1	TRBJ2-1	NA	CASSPSGTGSINEQFF	TGCGCCAGCAGCCCCTCCGGGACAGGGTCGATCAATGAGCAGTTCTTC
TRBD1	TRBV29-1	TRBJ2-7	few	CSTAGTGASEQYF	TGCAGCACTGCCGGGACAGGGGCTTCCGAGCAGTACTTC
NA	TRBV15	TRBJ2-1	NA	CATSREREWTEQFF	TGTGCCACCAGCAGAGAGCGGGAATGGACTGAGCAGTTCTTC
NA	TRBV20-1	TRBJ2-7	once	CSARDVGRGQGRNEQYF	TGCAGTGCTAGAGATGTGGGGCGAGGGCAGGGGAGGAACGAGCAGTACTTC
NA	TRBV11-2	TRBJ2-7	NA	CASSLWTEPTYEQYF	TGTGCCAGCAGCTTGTGGACGGAACCGACCTACGAGCAGTACTTC
TRBD2	TRBV5-1	TRBJ2-7	NA	CASRLAVSYEQYF	TGCGCCAGCAGACTAGCGGTCTCCTACGAGCAGTACTTC
NA	TRBV20-1	TRBJ1-5	NA	CSAGRGTGSITQPQHF	TGCAGTGCGGGAAGGGGCACGGGAAGCATAACTCAGCCCCAGCATTTT
NA	TRBV20-1	TRBJ1-2	few	CSASGTVYGYTF	TGCAGTGCTTCCGGGACGGTCTATGGCTACACCTTC
NA	TRBV27	TRBJ1-5	NA	CASTDGNPNQPQHF	TGTGCCAGCACGGACGGAAACCCCAATCAGCCCCAGCATTTT
NA	TRBV4-3	TRBJ1-2	few	CASSRGQGILGYGYTF	TGCGCCAGCAGCCGGGGGCAGGGAATCCTAGGATATGGCTACACCTTC
TRBD2	TRBV20-1	TRBJ2-5	NA	CSAVGTSGVGEQYF	TGCAGTGCTGTTGGGACTAGCGGGGTTGGTGAGCAGTACTTC
TRBD2	TRBV29-1	TRBJ2-7	NA	CSVNLAASSYEQYF	TGCAGCGTTAATCTAGCGGCGAGCTCCTACGAGCAGTACTTC
NA	TRBV2	TRBJ1-1	NA	CASSVRGAEAFF	TGTGCCAGCAGTGTTCGGGGAGCTGAAGCTTTCTTT
TRBD1	TRBV5-1	TRBJ2-2	NA	CASREGALSNTGELFF	TGCGCCAGCAGAGAGGGGGCCCTTTCGAACACCGGGGAGCTGTTTTTT
NA	TRBV20-1	TRBJ2-4	NA	CSLTGPSGNIQYF	TGCAGCCTAACGGGACCCTCGGGAAACATTCAGTACTTC
NA	TRBV7-2	TRBJ1-5	few	CASRSYSNQPQHF	TGTGCCAGCAGATCTTATAGCAATCAGCCCCAGCATTTT
NA	TRBV5-6	TRBJ2-2	few	CASSLRSGTGELFF	TGTGCCAGCAGCTTGCGGTCTGGGACCGGGGAGCTGTTTTTT
TRBD1	TRBV9	TRBJ2-7	NA	CASSVGDRGTGQYF	TGTGCCAGCAGCGTAGGGGACAGGGGTACCGGGCAGTACTTC
NA	TRBV28	TRBJ2-1	NA	CASSLDGQFSYNEQFF	TGTGCCAGCAGTTTAGATGGACAATTCTCCTACAATGAGCAGTTCTTC
TRBD1	TRBV28	TRBJ1-4	NA	CASSAYRGLHLVATNEKLFF	TGTGCCAGCAGTGCCTACAGGGGGCTACATTTGGTCGCAACTAATGAAAAACTGTTTTTT
TRBD1	TRBV27	TRBJ2-1	NA	CASRRSGQGFGEQFF	TGTGCCAGCCGACGCTCGGGACAGGGTTTCGGTGAGCAGTTCTTC
NA	TRBV11-1	TRBJ2-7	NA	CASSLYWSDPGGEQYF	TGTGCCAGCAGCTTATATTGGTCGGACCCTGGGGGCGAGCAGTACTTC
TRBD1	TRBV12-3/TRBV12-4	TRBJ1-2	NA	CASSEHRGANYGYTF	TGTGCCAGCAGTGAACACAGGGGAGCTAACTATGGCTACACCTTC
NA	TRBV20-1	TRBJ2-7	NA	CSARDPSSLKAYEQYF	TGCAGTGCTAGAGATCCGTCCAGTCTGAAGGCCTACGAGCAGTACTTC
NA	TRBV2	TRBJ1-5	NA	CASSDWGYSNQPQHF	TGTGCCAGCAGTGACTGGGGTTACAGCAATCAGCCCCAGCATTTT
TRBD1	TRBV3-1	TRBJ1-5	NA	CASSQGDSPNQPQHF	TGTGCCAGCAGCCAAGGGGACAGCCCCAATCAGCCCCAGCATTTT
NA	TRBV15	TRBJ2-1	few	CATSRAPGGRGYYEQFF	TGTGCCACCAGCAGAGCCCCCGGTGGCCGGGGATACTACGAGCAGTTCTTC
NA	TRBV24-1	TRBJ2-4	NA	CATSVFRQAFREQYF	TGTGCCACCAGTGTGTTCAGGCAGGCCTTTCGGGAGCAGTACTTC
TRBD1	TRBV4-2	TRBJ2-7	few	CASSHRQGARYEQYF	TGTGCCAGCAGCCACCGACAGGGGGCAAGGTACGAGCAGTACTTC
NA	TRBV15	TRBJ1-2	NA	CATSRGGSPYGYTF	TGTGCCACCAGCAGAGGTGGCAGCCCGTATGGCTACACCTTC
NA	TRBV4-2	TRBJ2-5	NA	CASSQDPRGGLETQYF	TGTGCCAGCAGCCAAGACCCCAGGGGTGGTTTAGAGACCCAGTACTTC
NA	TRBV7-9	TRBJ2-1	NA	CASSFVGGHEQFF	TGTGCCAGCAGCTTCGTGGGGGGCCATGAGCAGTTCTTC
NA	TRBV13	TRBJ1-1	NA	CASSIDKNTEAFF	TGTGCCAGCAGCATCGACAAGAACACTGAAGCTTTCTTT
NA	TRBV29-1	TRBJ2-3	few	CSVAPRGTFTDTQYF	TGCAGCGTTGCCCCCCGGGGCACCTTCACAGATACGCAGTATTTT
TRBD1	TRBV6-6	TRBJ2-4	NA	CASSSLGGLNIQYF	TGTGCCAGCAGTTCCCTAGGGGGCTTAAACATTCAGTACTTC
NA	TRBV12-3/TRBV12-4	TRBJ2-3	NA	CASSRRGADTQYF	TGTGCCAGCAGCAGAAGGGGGGCAGATACGCAGTATTTT
NA	TRBV20-1	TRBJ2-5	NA	CSARDASRGETQYF	TGCAGTGCTAGAGACGCATCCCGGGGAGAGACCCAGTACTTC